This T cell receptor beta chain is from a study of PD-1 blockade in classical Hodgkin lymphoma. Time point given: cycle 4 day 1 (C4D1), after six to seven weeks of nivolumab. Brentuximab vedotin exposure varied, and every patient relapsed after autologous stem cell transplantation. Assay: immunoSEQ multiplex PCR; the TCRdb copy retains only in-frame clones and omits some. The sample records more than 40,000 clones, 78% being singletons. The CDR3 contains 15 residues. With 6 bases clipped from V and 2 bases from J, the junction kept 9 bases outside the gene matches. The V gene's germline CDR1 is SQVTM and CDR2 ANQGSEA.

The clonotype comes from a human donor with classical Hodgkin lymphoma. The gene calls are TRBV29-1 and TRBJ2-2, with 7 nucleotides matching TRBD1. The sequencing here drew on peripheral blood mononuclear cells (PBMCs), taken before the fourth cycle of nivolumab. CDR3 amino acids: CSVIPGQINTGELFF. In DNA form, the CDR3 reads TGCAGCGTGATTCCGGGACAGATAAACACCGGGGAGCTGTTTTTT.